These T cell receptor beta chains were read from a single sample in a study of OX40 agonist ivuxolimab in advanced cancers. The assay was immunoSEQ multiplex PCR, and TCRdb's table has in-frame clones only and misses some. The profile shows 70,000 to 90,000 clones, over 75% of them singletons. This material consisted of CD4+ or CD8+ T cells sorted from blood, taken in a trial of the OX40 agonist ivuxolimab. The receptors originated from an adult with an advanced solid tumor such as melanoma, head and neck, liver or kidney cancer. Each CDR3 is given with its conserved first and last residue. D genes are given only for firm matches. A clone size is listed for some rows: how often the clone was seen (once, few, many), or a class if it is expanded.

v_gene	j_gene	d_gene	abundance	CDR3nt	CDR3aa
TRBV6-5	TRBJ1-2	-	-	TGTGCCAGCAGTAATTACCGGGACTTCGGGCGGGGCTACACCTTC	CASSNYRDFGRGYTF
TRBV6-6	TRBJ1-2	-	-	TGTGCCAGCACACGGACGGTCACCCAGCGTTGCACCTTC	CASTRTVTQRCTF
TRBV2	TRBJ1-5	TRBD1	-	TGTGCCAGCATGGGGACAGGGGGCAGGGGCAATCAGCCCCAGCATTTT	CASMGTGGRGNQPQHF
TRBV7-2	TRBJ2-5	-	-	TGTGCCAGCAGCTTAGGGCTAGCGTCGAGAGAGACCCAGTACTTC	CASSLGLASRETQYF
TRBV2	TRBJ2-7	-	-	TGTGCCAGCAGTGAACAGAGTGGTTTGTACGAGCAGTACTTC	CASSEQSGLYEQYF
TRBV4-2	TRBJ1-2	-	-	TGTGCCAGCAGCCAAGAAAACCAGCATGGCTACACCTTC	CASSQENQHGYTF
TRBV7-9	TRBJ2-7	TRBD1	-	TGTGCCAGCAGCCCCGGGACAGGCTTCTACGAGCAGTACTTC	CASSPGTGFYEQYF
TRBV5-1	TRBJ1-1	-	-	TGCGCCAGCAGCTTGGGGGGTTTGGGCGACACTGAAGCTTTCTTT	CASSLGGLGDTEAFF
TRBV7-8	TRBJ2-7	-	-	TGTGCCAGCAGCCTTACACCGGAGCAGTACTTC	CASSLTPEQYF
TRBV7-2	TRBJ1-2	-	-	TGTGCCAGCAGCTCCGACAGGCGAGCTAACTATGGCTACACCTTC	CASSSDRRANYGYTF
TRBV5-1	TRBJ1-2	TRBD1	once	TGCGCCAGCAGCCTCGACAGGGGACCTGGCTACACCTTC	CASSLDRGPGYTF
TRBV12-5	TRBJ1-2	-	-	TGTGCTAGTGGTTTGGCAGGGTTTCCGCGCTACACCTTC	CASGLAGFPRYTF
TRBV11-2	TRBJ1-1	TRBD1	-	TGTGCCAGCAGCGTCGGACAGGGTTGGACTGAAGCTTTCTTT	CASSVGQGWTEAFF
TRBV7-9	TRBJ1-2	TRBD1	-	TGTGCCAGCAGCGACAGGGCCCACTATGGCTACACCTTC	CASSDRAHYGYTF
TRBV5-1	TRBJ1-2	-	-	TGCGCCAGCAGTAGCGGGGCCAACTATGGCTACACCTTC	CASSSGANYGYTF
TRBV5-6	TRBJ2-5	TRBD2	-	TGTGCCAGCAGCTACACTTCTAGCGGGGGGTACCAAGAGACCCAGTACTTC	CASSYTSSGGYQETQYF
TRBV15	TRBJ1-2	-	once	TGTGCCACCAGCAGATCTCGGACAAACTATGGCTACACCTTC	CATSRSRTNYGYTF
TRBV15	TRBJ1-2	TRBD1	-	TGTGCCACCAGACCCAGACAGGGGAACTATGGCTACACCTTC	CATRPRQGNYGYTF
TRBV9	TRBJ2-1	-	-	TGTGCCAGCAGCGTAGGGATGACAAGTTACAATGAGCAGTTCTTC	CASSVGMTSYNEQFF
TRBV9	TRBJ2-5	-	-	TGTGCCAGCAGCGTAGGGATTGGGGGGGCGGAGACCCAGTACTTC	CASSVGIGGAETQYF
TRBV28	TRBJ2-1	TRBD2	-	TGTGCCAGCAGTTTAAGACTAGCCGCAGTCGATGAGCAGTTCTTC	CASSLRLAAVDEQFF
TRBV27	TRBJ1-1	TRBD1	once	TGTGCCAGCAGCCGTCCCGGGACAGGGTCGTCTGAAGCTTTCTTT	CASSRPGTGSSEAFF
TRBV6-5	TRBJ1-2	-	-	TGTGCCAGCACCCCCCTGGCGGGGGGCCCGAGCTACACCTTC	CASTPLAGGPSYTF
TRBV9	TRBJ2-1	TRBD1	once	TGTGCCAGCAGCGTCGAACAGGGGGTAATCGATGAGCAGTTCTTC	CASSVEQGVIDEQFF